Here is one T cell receptor beta chain with its context. The data were obtained in a study of blood T cell repertoires in COVID-19. Original methodology: How many nucleated cells were present was estimated from reference gene primer amplification. Sequencing used immunoSEQ multiplex PCR; TCRdb keeps in-frame clones, though not all of them. Clone size and the V and J calls come from that table; the DNA yielded D and trimming. The table lists fewer than 650,000 clones, around nine tenths of them singletons. This CDR3 region has 15 residues. Losses at the gene ends were 1 base for V and 2 bases for J; bases not matched to a gene: 4. From germline, CDR1 is SGHTA and CDR2 FQGNSA.

The chain is built from TRBV7-2 and TRBJ2-7, with TRBD2 matching over 8 bases. The sequence was collected from a woman aged 50 to 65 with COVID-19, enrolled during active disease. Sequencing was done on a sample of peripheral blood. The CDR3 spells CASSLDSGGTYEQYF. The CDR3 DNA follows: TGTGCCAGCAGCTTAGACAGCGGGGGTACCTACGAGCAGTACTTC.